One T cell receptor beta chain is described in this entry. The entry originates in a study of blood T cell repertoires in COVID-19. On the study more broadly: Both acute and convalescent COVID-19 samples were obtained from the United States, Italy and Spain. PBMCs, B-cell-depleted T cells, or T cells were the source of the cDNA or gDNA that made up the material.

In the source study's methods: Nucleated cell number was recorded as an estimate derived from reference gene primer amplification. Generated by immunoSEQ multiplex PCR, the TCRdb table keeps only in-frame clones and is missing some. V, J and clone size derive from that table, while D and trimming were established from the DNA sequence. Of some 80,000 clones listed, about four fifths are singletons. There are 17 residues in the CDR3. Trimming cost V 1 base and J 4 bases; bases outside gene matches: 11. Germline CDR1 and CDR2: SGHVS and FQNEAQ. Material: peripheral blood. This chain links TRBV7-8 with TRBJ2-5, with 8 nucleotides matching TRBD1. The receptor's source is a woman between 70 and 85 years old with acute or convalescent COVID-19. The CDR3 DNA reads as TGTGCCAGCAGCTTAGTTGGGGCAGGGGGCATTGGAGAGACCCAGTACTTC. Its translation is CASSLVGAGGIGETQYF.